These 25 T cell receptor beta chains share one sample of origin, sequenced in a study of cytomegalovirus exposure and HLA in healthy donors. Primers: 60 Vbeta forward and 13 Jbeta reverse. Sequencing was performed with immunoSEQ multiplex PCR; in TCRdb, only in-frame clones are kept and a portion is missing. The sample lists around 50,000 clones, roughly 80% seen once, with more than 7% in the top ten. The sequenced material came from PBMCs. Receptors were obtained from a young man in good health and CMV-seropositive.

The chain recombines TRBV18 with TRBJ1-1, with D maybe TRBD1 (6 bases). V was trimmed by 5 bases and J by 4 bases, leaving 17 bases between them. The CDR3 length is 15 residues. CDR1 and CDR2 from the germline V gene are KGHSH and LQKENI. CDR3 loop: CASSTSSGVVTEAFF. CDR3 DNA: TGTGCCAGCTCAACCAGTTCAGGGGTAGTCACTGAAGCTTTCTTT.

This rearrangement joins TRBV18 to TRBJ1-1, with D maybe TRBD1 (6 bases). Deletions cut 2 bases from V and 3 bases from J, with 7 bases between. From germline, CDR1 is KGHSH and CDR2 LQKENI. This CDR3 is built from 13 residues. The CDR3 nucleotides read TGTGCCAGCTCACCATCAGGGGACACTGAAGCTTTCTTT. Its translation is CASSPSGDTEAFF.

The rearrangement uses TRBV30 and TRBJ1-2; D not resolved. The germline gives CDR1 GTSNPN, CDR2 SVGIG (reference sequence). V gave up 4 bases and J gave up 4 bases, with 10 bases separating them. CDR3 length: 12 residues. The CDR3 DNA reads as TGTGCCTGGATGGAGACTGCCTATGGCTACACCTTC. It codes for CAWMETAYGYTF. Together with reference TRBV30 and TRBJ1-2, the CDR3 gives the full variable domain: SQTIHQWPATLVQPVGSPLSLECTVEGTSNPNLYWYRQAAGRGLQLLFYSVGIGQISSEVPQNLSASRPQDRQFILSSKKLLLSDSGFYLCAWMETAYGYTFGSGTRLTVV.

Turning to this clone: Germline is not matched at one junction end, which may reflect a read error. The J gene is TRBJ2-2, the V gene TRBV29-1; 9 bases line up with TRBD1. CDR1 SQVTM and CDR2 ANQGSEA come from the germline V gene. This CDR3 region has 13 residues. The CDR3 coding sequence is TGCAGCGCCGGAACAGGGGGCGTCGCCCCGCTAATTTTT. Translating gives CSAGTGGVAPLIF.

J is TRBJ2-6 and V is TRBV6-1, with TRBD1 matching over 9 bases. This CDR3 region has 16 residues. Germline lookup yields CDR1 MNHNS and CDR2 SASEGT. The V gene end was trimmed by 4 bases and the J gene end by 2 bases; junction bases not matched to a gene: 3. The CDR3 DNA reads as TGTGCCAGCAGTGTTAACAGGGGGCCTGGGGCCAACGTCCTGACTTTC. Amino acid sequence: CASSVNRGPGANVLTF.

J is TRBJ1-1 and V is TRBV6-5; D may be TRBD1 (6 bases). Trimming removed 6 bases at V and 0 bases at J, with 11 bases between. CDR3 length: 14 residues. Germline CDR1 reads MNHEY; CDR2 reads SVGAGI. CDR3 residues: CASREQGMNTEAFF. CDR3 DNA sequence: TGTGCCAGCAGGGAACAGGGAATGAACACTGAAGCTTTCTTT.

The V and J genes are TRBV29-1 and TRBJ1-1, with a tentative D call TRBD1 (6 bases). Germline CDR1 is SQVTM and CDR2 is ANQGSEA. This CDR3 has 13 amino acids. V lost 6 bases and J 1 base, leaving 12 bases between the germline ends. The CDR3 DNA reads TGCAGCGTGGAACAGACAGGGAACACTGAAGCTTTCTTT. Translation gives CSVEQTGNTEAFF.

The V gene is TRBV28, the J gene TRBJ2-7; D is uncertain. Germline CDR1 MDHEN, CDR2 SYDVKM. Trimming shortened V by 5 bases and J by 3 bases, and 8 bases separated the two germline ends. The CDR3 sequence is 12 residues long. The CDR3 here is CASSGGYYEQYF. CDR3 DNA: TGTGCCAGCAGTGGCGGATACTACGAGCAGTACTTC.

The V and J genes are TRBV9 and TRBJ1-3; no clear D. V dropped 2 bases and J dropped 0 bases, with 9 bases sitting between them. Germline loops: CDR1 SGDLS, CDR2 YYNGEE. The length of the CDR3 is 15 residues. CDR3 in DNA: TGTGCCAGCAGCGTCTCGGGTTCCTCTGGAAACACCATATATTTT. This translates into CASSVSGSSGNTIYF.

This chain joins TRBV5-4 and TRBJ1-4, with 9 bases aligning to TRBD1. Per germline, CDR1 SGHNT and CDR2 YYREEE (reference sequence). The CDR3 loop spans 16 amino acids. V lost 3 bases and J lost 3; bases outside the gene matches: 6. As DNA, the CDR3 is TGTGCCAGCAGCTCCGACAGGGGGAGGGCTAATGAAAAACTGTTTTTT. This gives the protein CASSSDRGRANEKLFF.

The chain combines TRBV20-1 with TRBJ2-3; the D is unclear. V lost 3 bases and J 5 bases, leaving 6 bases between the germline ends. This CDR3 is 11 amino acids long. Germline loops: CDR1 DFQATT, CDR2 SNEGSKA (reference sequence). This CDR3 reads CSASPRDTQYF. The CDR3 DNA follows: TGCAGTGCTAGCCCCAGAGATACGCAGTATTTT.

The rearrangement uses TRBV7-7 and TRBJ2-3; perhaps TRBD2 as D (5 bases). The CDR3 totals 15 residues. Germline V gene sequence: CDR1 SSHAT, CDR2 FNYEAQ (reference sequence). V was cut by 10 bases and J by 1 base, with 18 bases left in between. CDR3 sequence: CATSGREGGTDTQYF. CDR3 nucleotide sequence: TGTGCCACCTCCGGCCGGGAAGGCGGCACAGATACGCAGTATTTT.

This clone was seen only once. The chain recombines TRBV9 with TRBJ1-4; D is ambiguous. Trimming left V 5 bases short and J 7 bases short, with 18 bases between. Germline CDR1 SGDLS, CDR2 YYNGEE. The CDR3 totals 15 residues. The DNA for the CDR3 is TGTGCCAGCAGTGAGAGACCCGGGAGGGCTGAAAAACTGTTTTTT. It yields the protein CASSERPGRAEKLFF.

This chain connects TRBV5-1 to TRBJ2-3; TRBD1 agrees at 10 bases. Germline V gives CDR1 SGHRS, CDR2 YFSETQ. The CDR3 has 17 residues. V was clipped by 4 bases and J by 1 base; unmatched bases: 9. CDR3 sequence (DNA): TGCGCCAGCAGCAGAATCTCCGGGACAGGGGGCACAGATACGCAGTATTTT. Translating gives CASSRISGTGGTDTQYF.

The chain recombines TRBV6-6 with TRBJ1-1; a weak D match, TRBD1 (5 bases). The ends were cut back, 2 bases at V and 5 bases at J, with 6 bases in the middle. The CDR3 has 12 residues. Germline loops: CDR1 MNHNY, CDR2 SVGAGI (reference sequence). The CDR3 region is CASSYGGTEAFF. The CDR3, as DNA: TGTGCCAGCAGTTACGGGGGGACTGAAGCTTTCTTT.

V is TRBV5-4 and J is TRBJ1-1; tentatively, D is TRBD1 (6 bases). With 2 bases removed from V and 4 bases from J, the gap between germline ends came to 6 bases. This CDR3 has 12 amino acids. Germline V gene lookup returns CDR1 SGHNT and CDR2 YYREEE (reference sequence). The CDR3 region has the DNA TGTGCCAGCAGCTTACAGGGCACTGAAGCTTTCTTT. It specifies CASSLQGTEAFF.

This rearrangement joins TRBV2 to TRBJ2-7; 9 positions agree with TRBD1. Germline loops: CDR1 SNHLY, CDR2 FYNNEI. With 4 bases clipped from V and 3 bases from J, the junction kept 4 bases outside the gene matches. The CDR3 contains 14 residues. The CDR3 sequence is CASSVGTGNYEQYF. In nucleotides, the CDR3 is TGTGCCAGCAGTGTCGGGACAGGGAACTACGAGCAGTACTTC.

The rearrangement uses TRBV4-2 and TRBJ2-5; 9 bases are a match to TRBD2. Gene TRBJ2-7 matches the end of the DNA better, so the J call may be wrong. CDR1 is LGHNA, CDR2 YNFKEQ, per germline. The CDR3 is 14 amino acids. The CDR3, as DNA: TGTGCCAGCAGCTCGCGGGGGGGCATCAACGAGCAGTACTTC. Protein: CASSSRGGINEQYF.

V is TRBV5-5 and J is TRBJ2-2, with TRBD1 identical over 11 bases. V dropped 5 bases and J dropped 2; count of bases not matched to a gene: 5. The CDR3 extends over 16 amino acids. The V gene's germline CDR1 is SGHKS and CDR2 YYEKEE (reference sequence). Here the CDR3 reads CASSRGTGGNTGELFF. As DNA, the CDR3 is TGTGCCAGCAGTCGAGGGACAGGGGGAAACACCGGGGAGCTGTTTTTT.

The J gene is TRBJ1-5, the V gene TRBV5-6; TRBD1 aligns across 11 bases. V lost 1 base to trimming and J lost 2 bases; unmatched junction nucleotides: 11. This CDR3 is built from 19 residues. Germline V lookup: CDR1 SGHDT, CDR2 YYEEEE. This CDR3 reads CASSLSTGQGVRGNQPQHF. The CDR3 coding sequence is TGTGCCAGCAGCTTGTCAACGGGACAGGGGGTAAGGGGCAATCAGCCCCAGCATTTT. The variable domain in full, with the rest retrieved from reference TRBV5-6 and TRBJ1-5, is DAGVTQSPTHLIKTRGQQVTLRCSPKSGHDTVSWYQQALGQGPQFIFQYYEEEERQRGNFPDRFSGHQFPNYSSELNVNALLLGDSALYLCASSLSTGQGVRGNQPQHFGDGTRLSIL.

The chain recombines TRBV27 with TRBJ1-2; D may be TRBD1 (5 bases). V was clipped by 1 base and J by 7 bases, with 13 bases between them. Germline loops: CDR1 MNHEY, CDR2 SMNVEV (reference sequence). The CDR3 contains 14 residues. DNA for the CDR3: TGTGCCAGCAGTTTATACGCGGGGACGGGTGGCTACACCTTC. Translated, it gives CASSLYAGTGGYTF.

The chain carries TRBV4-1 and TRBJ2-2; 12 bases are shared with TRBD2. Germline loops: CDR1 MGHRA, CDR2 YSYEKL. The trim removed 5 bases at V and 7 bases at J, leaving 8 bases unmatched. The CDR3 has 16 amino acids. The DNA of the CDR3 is TGCGCCAGCAGCACTCCTAGCGGGGGGGCGGGCGGGGAGCTGTTTTTT. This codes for CASSTPSGGAGGELFF.

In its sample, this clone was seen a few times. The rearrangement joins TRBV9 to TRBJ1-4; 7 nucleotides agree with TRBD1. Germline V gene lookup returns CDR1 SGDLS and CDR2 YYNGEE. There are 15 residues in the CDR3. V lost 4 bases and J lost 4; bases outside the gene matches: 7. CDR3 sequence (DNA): TGTGCCAGCAGCACCCGACAGGGCGGTAATGAAAAACTGTTTTTT. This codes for CASSTRQGGNEKLFF.

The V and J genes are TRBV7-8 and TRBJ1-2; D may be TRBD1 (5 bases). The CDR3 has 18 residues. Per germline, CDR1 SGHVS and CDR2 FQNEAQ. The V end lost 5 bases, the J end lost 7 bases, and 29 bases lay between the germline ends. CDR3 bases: TGTGCCAGCAGCCCTAATCACCGCTCGCAGGGCGCCATAGGTGGCTACACCTTC. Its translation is CASSPNHRSQGAIGGYTF.

The CDR3: CASSLGQGFSGELFF. The CDR3 nucleotides are TGTGCCAGCAGCTTGGGACAGGGGTTCTCCGGGGAGCTGTTTTTT. The chain is built from TRBV5-5 and TRBJ2-2; the match to TRBD1 covers 8 bases. The ends lost 0 bases at V and 6 bases at J; junction bases unmatched: 4. Germline loops: CDR1 SGHKS, CDR2 YYEKEE (reference sequence). The CDR3 has 15 residues.